The clone carrying this T cell receptor beta chain has a handful of counts. This record comes from a study of control samples from healthy donors and cancer patients. The ends lost 2 bases at V and 9 bases at J; junction bases unmatched: 8. Germline-derived CDR1 and CDR2 are MNHEY and SVGAGI. The CDR3 loop spans 15 amino acids. Repertoires were generated with immunoSEQ multiplex PCR, while TCRdb's copy carries only in-frame clones and drops some. The profile shows 20,000 to 25,000 clones, around 84% of them singletons. The sample comprised PBMCs. This chain links TRBV6-5 with TRBJ2-1, with 9 nucleotides matching TRBD2. The clonotype originates from a man in his 60s with colorectal cancer. CDR3 in DNA: TGTGCCAGCAGTTACGGGGCTAGCGGGGAGGGTGAGCAGTTCTTC. Its protein product is CASSYGASGEGEQFF.